This entry features one T cell receptor (beta chain) sequence. Its specificity is not known. These data are taken from a study of cytomegalovirus exposure and HLA in healthy donors. Study results and limitations: The authors later found TCR association rates varying by HLA locus, with DRB1 most and HLA-C fewest. HLA alleles were associated with fewer than 20,000 TCR beta sequences in a later analysis at 0.05 false discovery rate. The study flagged some 170 TCR beta chains as cytomegalovirus-associated.

The germline gives CDR1 SGHTA, CDR2 FQGNSA. V was clipped by 1 base and J by 3 bases, with 7 bases between them. The CDR3 extends over 14 amino acids. In the PCR, 60 Vbeta and 13 Jbeta primers were used. Only in-frame clones appear in the TCRdb table, and some are missing; sequencing was by immunoSEQ multiplex PCR. The sample includes 120,000 to 150,000 clones, roughly 85% of them seen just once. Sequencing used PBMCs. This sequence originates from a woman between 25 and 40 years old in good health and CMV-seronegative. This rearrangement joins TRBV7-2 to TRBJ1-3; no definite D call. Here the CDR3 reads CASSLVSVGNTIYF. The CDR3 nucleotides read TGTGCCAGCAGCTTAGTGTCAGTTGGAAACACCATATATTTT.